Below, 17 T cell receptor beta chains from the same sample are listed, as sequenced in a study of blood T cell repertoires in COVID-19. The table came from immunoSEQ multiplex PCR; TCRdb's copy has only in-frame clones and leaves some out. This sample yields 150,000 to 200,000 clones, of which roughly 84% are seen a single time; nearly 8% belongs to the top ten. Material for sequencing was PBMCs or T cells enriched from blood (not recorded which). The origin of the receptors is a woman aged 45-59 years who had recovered from COVID-19.

The CDR3, as DNA: TGTGCCAGCAGGAAGGTTTGGGAGAGGACTGAAGCTTTCTTT. It yields the protein CASRKVWERTEAFF. V is TRBV2 and J is TRBJ1-1; D not certain. The V gene lost 6 bases and the J gene lost 5 bases, with 16 bases spanning the gap. This CDR3 region has 14 residues. Germline V gives CDR1 SNHLY, CDR2 FYNNEI.

This clone was seen a few times. The chain is built from TRBV7-3 and TRBJ2-2; D is possibly TRBD2 (6 bases). V lost 3 bases, J lost 7 bases, and 18 bases lay in between. Germline loops: CDR1 SGHTA, CDR2 FQGTGA. This CDR3 is built from 16 residues. The CDR3: CASSLTGVGYDGELFF. The CDR3 bases are TGTGCCAGCAGCTTGACGGGAGTCGGGTATGACGGGGAGCTGTTTTTT.

The CDR3 sequence: CASSHRVQYEQYF. CDR3 DNA sequence: TGTGCCAGCAGCCACAGGGTCCAATACGAGCAGTACTTC. This chain joins TRBV14 and TRBJ2-7; weak D call: TRBD1 (5 bases). This CDR3 is built from 13 residues. V was pared by 3 bases and J by 4 bases, with 10 bases between. CDR1 is SGHDN and CDR2 is FVKESK in the germline V gene.

CDR3 protein: CASSAPGQGAFTEAFF. CDR3 DNA sequence: TGTGCCAGCAGTGCCCCAGGACAGGGGGCTTTCACTGAAGCTTTCTTT. This sequence joins TRBV28 and TRBJ1-1; 11 bases match TRBD1. The CDR3 loop spans 16 amino acids. V trimming: 5 bases; J trimming: 4 bases; junction bases outside the gene matches: 9. Germline lookup yields CDR1 MDHEN and CDR2 SYDVKM. The full variable domain, in which reference TRBV28 and TRBJ1-1 provide the parts outside the CDR3, is DVKVTQSSRYLVKRTGEKVFLECVQDMDHENMFWYRQDPGLGLRLIYFSYDVKMKEKGDIPEGYSVSREKKERFSLILESASTNQTSMYLCASSAPGQGAFTEAFFGQGTRLTVV.

The rearrangement uses TRBV9 and TRBJ2-5, with TRBD1 matching over 7 bases. The V gene end was trimmed by 4 bases and the J gene end by 5 bases; junction bases not matched to a gene: 8. This CDR3 contains 14 residues. From germline, CDR1 is SGDLS and CDR2 YYNGEE. CDR3 amino acids: CASSRGTEAETQYF. CDR3 coding DNA: TGTGCCAGCAGCAGGGGGACAGAGGCTGAGACCCAGTACTTC.

The V gene is TRBV27, the J gene TRBJ2-1, with D possibly TRBD2 on 7 matching bases. Trimming pared 5 bases from V and 8 bases from J, leaving 19 bases between. This CDR3 contains 15 residues. Germline V gene sequence: CDR1 MNHEY, CDR2 SMNVEV (reference sequence). CDR3 sequence (DNA): TGTGCCAGCAGTCAAACCCCGCGGGGGCTAGATGAGCAGTTCTTC. Amino acid sequence: CASSQTPRGLDEQFF.

V gene TRBV20-1 combines with J gene TRBJ2-3; 9 nucleotides align to TRBD1. The V gene's germline CDR1 is DFQATT and CDR2 SNEGSKA (reference sequence). The CDR3 sequence is 11 residues long. V was clipped by 6 bases and J by 14 bases; unmatched bases: 9. The CDR3 here is CSAAHGTGMYF. DNA of the CDR3: TGCAGTGCCGCACACGGGACAGGGATGTATTTT.

This chain uses TRBV7-9 with TRBJ2-3; 7 bases align to TRBD1. V was pared by 6 bases and J by 5 bases, with 5 bases of the junction left unmatched. Germline V gives CDR1 SEHNR, CDR2 FQNEAQ (reference sequence). The CDR3 totals 13 residues. As DNA, the CDR3 is TGTGCCAGCAGAAGACAGGGAATAGATACGCAGTATTTT. As protein: CASRRQGIDTQYF.

This rearrangement joins TRBV9 to TRBJ1-6; 7 bases are shared with TRBD1. The CDR3 consists of 14 residues. Trimming at V came to 4 bases and at J to 8 bases, leaving 6 bases not matched to a gene. In germline, CDR1 is SGDLS, CDR2 YYNGEE. The CDR3 bases are TGTGCCAGCAGCTTGGGGGACAGTTATTCACCCCTCCACTTT. Translation gives CASSLGDSYSPLHF.

V usage is TRBV7-3 and J usage is TRBJ1-1; 8 bases map to TRBD1. The ends lost 2 bases at V and 5 bases at J; junction bases unmatched: 4. From germline, CDR1 is SGHTA and CDR2 FQGTGA. The CDR3 is 14 residues long. The CDR3 is CASSLDRGSTEAFF. CDR3 sequence (DNA): TGTGCCAGCAGCTTAGACAGGGGAAGTACTGAAGCTTTCTTT.

The CDR3 sequence is CASSLFTGMNTEAFF. As DNA, the CDR3 is TGTGCCAGCAGTTTATTCACAGGCATGAACACTGAAGCTTTCTTT. The chain uses TRBV28 and TRBJ1-1, with D perhaps TRBD1 (5 bases). The germline V gene encodes CDR1 MDHEN and CDR2 SYDVKM. This CDR3 is built from 15 residues. The germline V and J ends were trimmed by 1 base and 0 bases, with 9 bases remaining between them.

The CDR3 bases are TGTGCCACCAGTCTCAGCGGGAGGGCGACAGATACGCAGTATTTT. Amino acid sequence: CATSLSGRATDTQYF. This chain links TRBV24-1 with TRBJ2-3, with 10 bases matching TRBD2. V was pared by 6 bases and J by 3 bases, with 5 bases of the junction left unmatched. CDR1 is KGHDR and CDR2 is SFDVKD in the germline V gene. The CDR3 is 15 residues long.

The chain uses TRBV9 and TRBJ2-3, with 9 bases matching TRBD1. The V and J ends lost 5 bases and 3 bases, in that order; junction bases with no gene match: 7. The CDR3 length is 15 residues. Germline V CDR1 and CDR2: SGDLS, YYNGEE. The CDR3 DNA reads TGTGCCAGCAGTCGTCCGGGACAGGGTACAGATACGCAGTATTTT. This translates into CASSRPGQGTDTQYF.

The chain couples TRBV19 to TRBJ1-2; TRBD1 agrees at 10 bases. This CDR3 region has 13 residues. Per germline, CDR1 LNHDA and CDR2 SQIVND (reference sequence). Trimming took 7 bases from V and 10 from J; bases not matched to a gene: 9. The CDR3 region has the DNA TGTGCCAGTACCCCCCGTGGGACAGGGGCCTACACCTTC. It encodes CASTPRGTGAYTF.

The CDR3 coding sequence is TGTGCCAGCAGCCCGGGGTCGGGGGAGACCCAGTACTTC. Amino acids: CASSPGSGETQYF. The chain couples TRBV7-9 to TRBJ2-5, with D tentatively TRBD2 (5 bases). CDR3 length: 13 amino acids. Germline V gives CDR1 SEHNR, CDR2 FQNEAQ (reference sequence). Trimming left V 5 bases short and J 5 bases short, with 12 bases between.

This clone was detected only a few times. The DNA for the CDR3 is TGTGCCAGCAGCCGAACAAGAGGGAACGAGCAGTACTTC. This sequence encodes CASSRTRGNEQYF. The rearrangement joins TRBV25-1 to TRBJ2-7, with D possibly matching TRBD2 (5 bases). The V end was cut by 6 bases, the J end by 5 bases, with 14 bases between. The CDR3 has 13 amino acids. Germline CDR1 is MGHDK and CDR2 is SYGVNS.

The J gene is TRBJ2-1, the V gene TRBV21-1; the table names TRBD1, a call not compared with the DNA. TRBV21-1 is described as a pseudogene. The CDR3 covers 14 residues. The CDR3 sequence is CASLGDRAYNEQFF. DNA for the CDR3: TGTGCCAGCCTGGGGGACAGGGCCTACAATGAGCAGTTCTTC.